Sequencing of this T cell receptor beta chain was carried out in a study of CD8 T cells in ankylosing spondylitis. Study-wide results and caveats: Peripheral blood held disease-linked clones only at relatively low frequency, and these were CD8+.

This clonotype has ten or more counts. Its matching antigen is unknown. The CDR3 length is 14 residues. V lost 6 bases to trimming and J lost 4 bases; unmatched junction nucleotides: 7. Construction of TCR beta libraries was performed using quantitative 5'-RACE with molecular barcodes. TCRdb re-called the 5' RACE reads with MiXCR, one entry per CDR3 protein. The table shows around 230,000 distinct CDR3 sequences, with 7.5% to 9.5% occurring only once. Sequenced: blood, either unsorted or a sorted T cell fraction (not recorded which). The chain employs TRBV12-3 or TRBV12-4 and TRBJ1-1; 8 bases agree with TRBD1. This TCR came from a female donor with ankylosing spondylitis or in good health (not recorded which). Here the CDR3 reads CASRQTGVGTEAFF. For the CDR3, the DNA is TGTGCCAGCAGGCAGACAGGGGTTGGCACTGAAGCTTTCTTT.